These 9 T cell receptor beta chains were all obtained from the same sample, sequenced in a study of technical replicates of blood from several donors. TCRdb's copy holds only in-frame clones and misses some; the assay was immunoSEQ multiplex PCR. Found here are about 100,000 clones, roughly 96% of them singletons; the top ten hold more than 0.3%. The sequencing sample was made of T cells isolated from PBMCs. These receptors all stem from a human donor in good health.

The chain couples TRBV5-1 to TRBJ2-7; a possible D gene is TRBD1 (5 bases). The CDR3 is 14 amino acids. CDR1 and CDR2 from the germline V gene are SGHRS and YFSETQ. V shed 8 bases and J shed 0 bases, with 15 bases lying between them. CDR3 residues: CASRVRQSSYEQYF. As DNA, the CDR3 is TGCGCCAGTAGAGTGCGACAGAGCTCCTACGAGCAGTACTTC.

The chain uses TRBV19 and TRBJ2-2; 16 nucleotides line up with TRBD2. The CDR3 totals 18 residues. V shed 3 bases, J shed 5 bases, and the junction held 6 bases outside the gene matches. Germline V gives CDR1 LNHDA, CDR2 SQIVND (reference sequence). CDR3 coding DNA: TGTGCCAGTAGTATGGGACTAGCGGGAGGGTTTGGAACCGGGGAGCTGTTTTTT. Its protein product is CASSMGLAGGFGTGELFF.

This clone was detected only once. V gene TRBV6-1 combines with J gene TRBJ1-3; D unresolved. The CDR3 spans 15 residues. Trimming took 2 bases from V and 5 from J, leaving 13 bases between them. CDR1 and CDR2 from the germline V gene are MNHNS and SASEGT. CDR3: CASSEIPGKRNTIYF. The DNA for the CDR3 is TGTGCCAGCAGTGAAATTCCCGGGAAACGAAACACCATATATTTT.

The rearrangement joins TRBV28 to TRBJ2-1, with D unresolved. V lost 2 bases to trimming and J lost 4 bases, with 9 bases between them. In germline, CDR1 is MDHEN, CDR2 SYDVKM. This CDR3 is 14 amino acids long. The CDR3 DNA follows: TGTGCCAGCAGTTTAGCGGAGAGGTACAATGAGCAGTTCTTC. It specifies CASSLAERYNEQFF. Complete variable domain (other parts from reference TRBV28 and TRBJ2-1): DVKVTQSSRYLVKRTGEKVFLECVQDMDHENMFWYRQDPGLGLRLIYFSYDVKMKEKGDIPEGYSVSREKKERFSLILESASTNQTSMYLCASSLAERYNEQFFGPGTRLTVL.

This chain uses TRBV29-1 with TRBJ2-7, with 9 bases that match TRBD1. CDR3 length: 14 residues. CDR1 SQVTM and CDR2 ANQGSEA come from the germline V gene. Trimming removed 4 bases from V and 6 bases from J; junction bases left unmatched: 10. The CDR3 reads CSVGAGTGNFEQYF. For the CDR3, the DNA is TGCAGCGTTGGGGCCGGGACAGGGAACTTCGAGCAGTACTTC.

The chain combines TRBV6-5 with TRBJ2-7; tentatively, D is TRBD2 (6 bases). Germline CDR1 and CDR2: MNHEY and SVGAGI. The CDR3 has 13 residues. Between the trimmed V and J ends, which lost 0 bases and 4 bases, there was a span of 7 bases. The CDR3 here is CASSYSEGYEQYF. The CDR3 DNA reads TGTGCCAGCAGTTACTCGGAGGGTTACGAGCAGTACTTC.

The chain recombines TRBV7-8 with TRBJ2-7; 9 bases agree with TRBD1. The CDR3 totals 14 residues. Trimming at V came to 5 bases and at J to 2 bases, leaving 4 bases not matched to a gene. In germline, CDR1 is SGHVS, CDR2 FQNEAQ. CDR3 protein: CASSGGTGPYEQYF. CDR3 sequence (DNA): TGTGCCAGCAGCGGGGGGACAGGGCCCTACGAGCAGTACTTC. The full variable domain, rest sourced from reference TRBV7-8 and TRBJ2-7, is GAGVSQSPRYKVAKRGQDVALRCDPISGHVSLFWYQQALGQGPEFLTYFQNEAQLDKSGLPSDRFFAERPEGSVSTLKIQRTQQEDSAVYLCASSGGTGPYEQYFGPGTRLTVT.

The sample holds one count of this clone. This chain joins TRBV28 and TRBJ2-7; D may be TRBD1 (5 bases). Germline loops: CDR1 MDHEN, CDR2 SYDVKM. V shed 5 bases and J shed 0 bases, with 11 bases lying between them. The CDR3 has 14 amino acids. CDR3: CASSPPGSSYEQYF. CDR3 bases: TGTGCCAGCAGTCCGCCAGGGTCCTCCTACGAGCAGTACTTC.

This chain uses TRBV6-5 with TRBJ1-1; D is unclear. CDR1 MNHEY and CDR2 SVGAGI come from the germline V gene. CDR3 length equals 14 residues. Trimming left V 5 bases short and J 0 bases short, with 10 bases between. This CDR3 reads CASSKTPVNTEAFF. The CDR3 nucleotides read TGTGCCAGCAGTAAGACACCTGTGAACACTGAAGCTTTCTTT.